Each of the 17 T cell receptor beta chains below was sequenced from the same sample in a study of T cells in Graves' hyperthyroidism and ophthalmopathy. RNA transcripts gave rise to amplified TCR beta CDR3 regions. First-round RT-PCR with HTBI primers amplified the TCR CDR3 region. TCRdb passed the multiplex PCR reads through MiXCR, listing each CDR3 protein once. The sample shows about 400,000 distinct CDR3 sequences, 15% to 19% of them seen only once. Input material: blood. The receptors come from a woman between 18 and 30 years old with Graves' hyperthyroidism that later progressed to Graves' ophthalmopathy.

CDR3 nucleotides: TGTGCCAGCAGCCCAGAGTCCCAAGAGACCCAGTACTTC. Translating it yields CASSPESQETQYF. The V call is TRBV7-9, the J call TRBJ2-5; D gene ambiguous. Germline CDR1 reads SEHNR; CDR2 reads FQNEAQ (reference sequence). V was cut by 5 bases and J by 1 base, with 8 bases left in between. The length of the CDR3 is 13 residues.

V is TRBV9 and J is TRBJ2-4; either TRBD1 or TRBD2 may supply D (6 bases each). The CDR3 sequence is 15 residues long. Germline loops: CDR1 SGDLS, CDR2 YYNGEE. The ends were cut back, 3 bases at V and 3 bases at J, with 13 bases in the middle. CDR3 DNA sequence: TGTGCCAGCAGCGCGGAGGGACACGACAAAAACATTCAGTACTTC. This encodes CASSAEGHDKNIQYF.

This clonotype was detected ten times or more. The V and J genes are TRBV20-1 and TRBJ2-5, with D possibly called TRBD1 or TRBD2 (5 bases each). CDR1 DFQATT and CDR2 SNEGSKA come from the germline V gene (reference sequence). This CDR3 is built from 14 residues. The ends were cut back, 6 bases at V and 1 base at J, with 15 bases in the middle. The CDR3 coding sequence is TGCAGTGCGAACCGAGGGGACGGCCAAGAGACCCAGTACTTC. It is translated as CSANRGDGQETQYF.

This clonotype was detected ten times or more. The J gene is TRBJ1-6, the V gene TRBV20-1, with a weak D call TRBD1 (6 bases). Trimming shortened V by 3 bases and J by 0 bases, and 12 bases separated the two germline ends. Germline V gene data show CDR1 as DFQATT and CDR2 as SNEGSKA (reference sequence). The CDR3 extends over 16 amino acids. The CDR3 sequence is CSARRTVSSYNSPLHF. The CDR3 region has the DNA TGCAGTGCTAGGCGGACAGTGAGCTCCTATAATTCACCCCTCCACTTT.

This clonotype was counted at least ten times. The CDR3 loop reads CSVEDRSTTFYEQYF. In DNA, the CDR3 is TGCAGCGTTGAAGATCGGTCGACTACCTTCTACGAGCAGTACTTC. The chain carries TRBV29-1 and TRBJ2-7, with TRBD2 as a possible D gene (5 bases). The ends were cut back, 0 bases at V and 3 bases at J, with 15 bases in the middle. This CDR3 region has 15 residues. The germline CDR1 and CDR2 sequences are SQVTM and ANQGSEA.

This clonotype was seen many times. This chain links TRBV6-1 with TRBJ1-4, with D possibly TRBD1 on 5 matching bases. Trimming removed 5 bases at V and 5 bases at J, with 12 bases between. This CDR3 contains 14 residues. Germline-derived CDR1 and CDR2 are MNHNS and SASEGT. CDR3 nucleotides: TGTGCCAGCAGTCGAGACAGAAGGAATGAAAAACTGTTTTTT. It translates to CASSRDRRNEKLFF.

A note on this clonotype: A much bigger clone sits one base away, suggesting this may be a read error. The chain is built from TRBV20-1 and TRBJ1-6; no clear D gene. Germline V gene lookup returns CDR1 DFQATT and CDR2 SNEGSKA (reference sequence). Trimming stripped 3 bases from V and 8 bases from J, with 11 bases between. CDR3 size: 13 residues. The CDR3 coding sequence is TGCAGTGCTAGTCTACGGGGTTATTCACCCCTCCACTTT. Translation: CSASLRGYSPLHF.

This clonotype has a count of ten or more. V and J are TRBV29-1 and TRBJ2-7; 11 nucleotides align to TRBD1. The CDR3 runs 12 residues. CDR1 is SQVTM, CDR2 ANQGSEA, per germline. V lost 6 bases to trimming and J lost 3 bases; unmatched junction nucleotides: 1. The chain's CDR3 is CSVGTGGYEQYF. In DNA form, the CDR3 reads TGCAGCGTCGGGACAGGGGGCTACGAGCAGTACTTC.

This clonotype was recorded many times. The V and J genes are TRBV14 and TRBJ2-7; D is possibly TRBD2 (5 bases). The V and J ends lost 4 bases and 0 bases respectively, with 13 bases between them. Germline V CDR1 and CDR2: SGHDN, FVKESK. The CDR3 consists of 15 residues. This chain's CDR3 is CASSRLDFPSYEQYF. The CDR3 bases are TGTGCCAGCAGCCGCCTGGACTTTCCCTCCTACGAGCAGTACTTC. The entire variable domain, with the rest obtained from reference TRBV14 and TRBJ2-7, is as follows: EAGVTQFPSHSVIEKGQTVTLRCDPISGHDNLYWYRRVMGKEIKFLLHFVKESKQDESGMPNNRFLAERTGGTYSTLKVQPAELEDSGVYFCASSRLDFPSYEQYFGPGTRLTVT.

The table lists this clonotype with many counts. The chain couples TRBV28 to TRBJ1-2; 10 nucleotides line up with TRBD1. Germline CDR1 reads MDHEN; CDR2 reads SYDVKM. V shed 3 bases, J shed 4 bases, and the junction held 2 bases outside the gene matches. This CDR3 comprises 14 residues. CDR3 in amino acids: CASSFGQGVYGYTF. The CDR3 DNA reads as TGTGCCAGCAGTTTCGGACAGGGGGTCTATGGCTACACCTTC.

This clonotype has at least ten counts. The genes are TRBV27 and TRBJ2-3; 14 nucleotides align to TRBD2. The CDR3 extends over 20 amino acids. Losses at the gene ends were 2 bases for V and 4 bases for J; bases not matched to a gene: 14. Germline CDR1 and CDR2: MNHEY and SMNVEV (reference sequence). CDR3 in amino acids: CASSLGHPGTSGSLADTQYF. The CDR3 DNA reads TGTGCCAGCAGTTTAGGCCACCCCGGGACTAGCGGGAGCTTGGCAGATACGCAGTATTTT.

The chain uses TRBV6-2 or TRBV6-3 and TRBJ2-1, with no clear D. Germline V lookup: CDR1 MNHEY, CDR2 SVGEGT. CDR3 length: 14 amino acids. V shed 8 bases and J shed 0 bases, with 11 bases lying between them. CDR3: CASRTPTSYNEQFF. CDR3 nucleotide sequence: TGTGCCAGCCGGACCCCTACCTCCTACAATGAGCAGTTCTTC.

In this sample, this clonotype turned up many times. The CDR3 DNA follows: TGCGCCAGCAGCTGCACGGGGGGGAAAGAGACCCAGTACTTC. It specifies CASSCTGGKETQYF. The chain recombines TRBV5-1 with TRBJ2-5, with 8 bases matching TRBD2. V was pared by 3 bases and J by 3 bases, with 4 bases of the junction left unmatched. The CDR3 covers 14 residues. In germline, CDR1 is SGHRS, CDR2 YFSETQ.

This clonotype turned up a few times. This rearrangement joins TRBV11-2 to TRBJ2-7; 7 bases are a match to TRBD1. V trimming: 1 base; J trimming: 3 bases; junction bases outside the gene matches: 6. Germline CDR1 and CDR2: SGHAT and FQNNGV. This CDR3 is 15 amino acids long. The CDR3 DNA follows: TGTGCCAGCAGCTTAGGTACAGGGGAATTCTACGAGCAGTACTTC. Amino acids: CASSLGTGEFYEQYF.

This clonotype was recorded a few times. The gene calls are TRBV14 and TRBJ1-3; unclear D gene. The CDR3 runs to 17 residues. Germline CDR1 is SGHDN and CDR2 is FVKESK. V shed 1 base and J shed 0 bases, with 13 bases lying between them. The CDR3 coding sequence is TGTGCCAGCAGCCAAGTTAAGACACTGACCTCTGGAAACACCATATATTTT. It specifies CASSQVKTLTSGNTIYF.

This clonotype was counted only a few times. The V and J genes are TRBV7-2 and TRBJ2-3; 9 nucleotides line up with TRBD2. CDR1 is SGHTA and CDR2 is FQGNSA in the germline V gene. CDR3 length equals 16 residues. After removal of 0 bases from V and 2 bases from J, the junction contained 3 bases not matched to a gene. CDR3 nucleotides: TGTGCCAGCAGCTTAGCGACTAGCGGATACACAGATACGCAGTATTTT. Its translation: CASSLATSGYTDTQYF. The full variable domain, its missing parts supplied by reference TRBV7-2 and TRBJ2-3, is GAGVSQSPSNKVTEKGKDVELRCDPISGHTALYWYRQSLGQGLEFLIYFQGNSAPDKSGLPSDRFSAERTGGSVSTLTIQRTQQEDSAVYLCASSLATSGYTDTQYFGPGTRLTVL.

This clonotype was seen repeatedly, ten times or more. The rearrangement uses TRBV28 and TRBJ1-6; a weak D match, TRBD1 (6 bases). The V gene's germline CDR1 is MDHEN and CDR2 SYDVKM. The CDR3 has 14 residues. Trimming shortened V by 6 bases and J by 5 bases, and 11 bases separated the two germline ends. The CDR3 bases are TGTGCCAGCAGACCGACAGGAGATAATTCACCCCTCCACTTT. Amino acids: CASRPTGDNSPLHF.